Listed here are 12 T cell receptor beta chains from one sample, sequenced in a study of identical twins (dated by TCRdb to about 2016). The library relied on 5' RACE. TCRdb lists the instrument as Illumina HiSeq 2000. TCRdb trimmed the raw reads at Q25, called clones with MiXCR and kept productive beta chains. When rows share a CDR3 protein, they turn into one entry using the most common DNA and genes. The sample table records some 760,000 distinct CDR3 sequences; about 20% of these occur just once. The ten largest clones add up to 13% of the sample. The data also belong to a second study, concerning T cells expressing NK-cell markers.

Sample: PBMCs. The receptor source for this set is a woman aged 18-29 years in good health.

The chain combines TRBV5-4 with TRBJ2-3, with D unclear. The germline gives CDR1 SGHNT, CDR2 YYREEE (reference sequence). The CDR3 extends over 13 amino acids. Trimming removed 4 bases from V and 1 base from J, with 7 bases in between. CDR3 coding DNA: TGTGCCAGCAGCATTGACGGCACAGATACGCAGTATTTT. Its protein is CASSIDGTDTQYF.

The chain combines TRBV7-8 with TRBJ2-5; 7 bases align to TRBD1. J was trimmed by 2 bases and V by 1 base; bases with no gene match: 4. The germline V gene encodes CDR1 SGHVS and CDR2 FQNEAQ. The CDR3 is made up of 15 amino acids. The CDR3 DNA sequence: TGTGCCAGCAGCTTAGAGGGGACAGCTCAAGAGACCCAGTACTTC. This codes for CASSLEGTAQETQYF.

The chain has TRBV6-1 and TRBJ2-7; D is tentatively TRBD1 or TRBD2 (5 bases each). The V and J ends lost 8 bases and 7 bases respectively, with 27 bases between them. The germline V gene has CDR1 MNHNS and CDR2 SASEGT. The CDR3 sequence is 16 residues long. Written as DNA, the CDR3 is TGTGCCAGCCAGCGACAACCGGGACGAGAGGCAATTGAGCAGTACTTC. Protein sequence: CASQRQPGREAIEQYF.

This clonotype came up many times. The chain combines TRBV5-6 with TRBJ2-1; D is undetermined. This CDR3 comprises 11 residues. Per the germline V gene, CDR1 is SGHDT and CDR2 is YYEEEE. The V end was cut by 1 base, the J end by 10 bases, with 6 bases between. CDR3 coding DNA: TGTGCCAGCAGCTTGAGTTGGGAGCAGTTCTTC. Residues: CASSLSWEQFF.

The chain recombines TRBV6-1 with TRBJ2-3; D ambiguous. Per the germline V gene, CDR1 is MNHNS and CDR2 is SASEGT. The CDR3 extends over 14 amino acids. V was pared by 6 bases and J by 2 bases, with 12 bases between. The CDR3, as DNA: TGTGCCAGCAGCCGCCTCAGCAACACAGATACGCAGTATTTT. This encodes CASSRLSNTDTQYF.

The table lists this clonotype with a count of one. The chain employs TRBV12-5 and TRBJ1-5; D ambiguous. Trimming removed 6 bases from V and 2 bases from J, with 17 bases in between. In germline, CDR1 is LGHNT, CDR2 FRNRAP. The CDR3 is 16 residues long. The CDR3 DNA reads TGTGCTAGTGGCCCCCCGTGGGGAGCGGGCAATCAGCCCCAGCATTTT. It is translated as CASGPPWGAGNQPQHF. Based on the CDR3 plus reference TRBV12-5 and TRBJ1-5, the full variable domain is DARVTQTPRHKVTEMGQEVTMRCQPILGHNTVFWYRQTMMQGLELLAYFRNRAPLDDSGMPKDRFSAEMPDATLATLKIQPSEPRDSAVYFCASGPPWGAGNQPQHFGDGTRLSIL.

This clonotype was found a few times. The chain has TRBV20-1 and TRBJ2-7; 7 bases are a match to TRBD1. This CDR3 is 14 amino acids long. J lost 4 bases, V lost 2 bases, and 8 bases had no gene match. Germline V gene sequence: CDR1 DFQATT, CDR2 SNEGSKA (reference sequence). The CDR3 DNA follows: TGCAGTGCTAGAAAACCACAGGGGATTTACGAGCAGTACTTC. Its translation: CSARKPQGIYEQYF.

This clonotype was observed a handful of times. V and J are TRBV20-1 and TRBJ2-1; TRBD2 is a possible D gene (6 bases). Trimming took 6 bases from V and 8 from J, leaving 23 bases between them. CDR1 and CDR2 (germline): DFQATT, SNEGSKA (reference sequence). The CDR3 extends over 15 amino acids. The CDR3 DNA reads TGCAGTGCGATCCGGGGGAGTTTCAAGTCCGATGAGCAGTTCTTC. Translation gives CSAIRGSFKSDEQFF.

The chain combines TRBV5-1 with TRBJ2-3; TRBD2 aligns across 13 bases. The J segment lost 3 bases and the V segment lost 4 bases, leaving 8 bases of the junction unmatched. The CDR3 covers 17 residues. Germline CDR1 reads SGHRS; CDR2 reads YFSETQ. The chain's CDR3 is CASSRGLAGAGTDTQYF. CDR3 nucleotides: TGCGCCAGCAGCCGAGGACTAGCGGGAGCTGGGACAGATACGCAGTATTTT.

This sequence joins TRBV19 and TRBJ2-1, with D perhaps TRBD2 (5 bases). CDR3 length: 15 residues. V lost 5 bases to trimming and J lost 8 bases, with 19 bases between them. Per the germline V gene, CDR1 is LNHDA and CDR2 is SQIVND (reference sequence). The CDR3: CASSGRADFTDEQFF. The CDR3 DNA sequence: TGTGCCAGTAGTGGTAGGGCGGACTTTACCGATGAGCAGTTCTTC. The entire variable domain, with the rest obtained from reference TRBV19 and TRBJ2-1, is as follows: DGGITQSPKYLFRKEGQNVTLSCEQNLNHDAMYWYRQDPGQGLRLIYYSQIVNDFQKGDIAEGYSVSREKKESFPLTVTSAQKNPTAFYLCASSGRADFTDEQFFGPGTRLTVL.

In its sample, this clonotype was seen many times. CDR3 sequence reads: CATLEQGEGYGYTF. In DNA, the CDR3 is TGTGCCACTCTTGAACAGGGTGAGGGCTATGGCTACACCTTC. The chain is built from TRBV10-3 and TRBJ1-2; TRBD1 might be the D (6 bases). The V and J ends lost 10 bases and 4 bases respectively, with 19 bases between them. Germline V gives CDR1 ENHRY, CDR2 SYGVKD. CDR3 length: 14 residues.

The chain links TRBV12-5 to TRBJ1-2; possibly TRBD1 for D (5 bases). Germline CDR1 reads LGHNT; CDR2 reads FRNRAP. V lost 7 bases, J lost 4 bases, and 13 bases lay in between. The CDR3 sequence is 13 residues long. The CDR3 nucleotides read TGTGCTAGTGTTCAGGACAAACTCTATGGCTACACCTTC. Its translation is CASVQDKLYGYTF.